The 28 T cell receptor beta chains below all came from one sample that was sequenced in a study of blood T cell repertoires in COVID-19. TCRdb keeps only in-frame clones here, not all; method: immunoSEQ multiplex PCR. The data show about 240,000 clones, with 80% to 85% seen just once and around 3.5% held by the top ten. Sequencing input: peripheral blood. These receptors came from a young woman with acute or convalescent COVID-19.

The chain joins TRBV4-3 to TRBJ2-3, with D perhaps TRBD1 (5 bases). The length of the CDR3 is 17 residues. V was cut by 3 bases and J by 0 bases, with 16 bases left in between. Germline loops: CDR1 LGHNA, CDR2 YSLEER. This CDR3 reads CASSHYLGPPSTDTQYF. The CDR3 nucleotides are TGCGCCAGCAGCCACTACTTGGGGCCTCCTAGCACAGATACGCAGTATTTT.

The V call is TRBV2, the J call TRBJ1-5; TRBD1 matches 7 bases. J gave up 1 base and V 5 bases, and 8 bases lay outside the gene matches. The CDR3 covers 16 residues. From germline, CDR1 is SNHLY and CDR2 FYNNEI. The CDR3 region has the DNA TGTGCCAGCAGTCGGGACAGCGGGAGGAGCAATCAGCCCCAGCATTTT. Translating it yields CASSRDSGRSNQPQHF.

V usage is TRBV7-2 and J usage is TRBJ2-5; 7 bases are a match to TRBD2. CDR3 length: 14 residues. From germline, CDR1 is SGHTA and CDR2 FQGNSA. V shed 6 bases, J shed 1 base, and the junction held 5 bases outside the gene matches. The CDR3 region is CASRQTSAQETQYF. DNA for the CDR3: TGTGCCAGCAGACAAACTAGCGCCCAAGAGACCCAGTACTTC. The entire variable domain, with the rest obtained from reference TRBV7-2 and TRBJ2-5, is as follows: GAGVSQSPSNKVTEKGKDVELRCDPISGHTALYWYRQSLGQGLEFLIYFQGNSAPDKSGLPSDRFSAERTGGSVSTLTIQRTQQEDSAVYLCASRQTSAQETQYFGPGTRLLVL.

This clone was seen a handful of times. The CDR3: CASRGTEAFF. Written as DNA, the CDR3 is TGTGCCAGCAGAGGGACAGAAGCTTTCTTT. The chain joins TRBV2 to TRBJ1-1; D possibly corresponds to TRBD1 (6 bases). The germline V gene has CDR1 SNHLY and CDR2 FYNNEI. The CDR3 runs to 10 residues. The germline V and J ends were trimmed by 6 bases and 8 bases, with 7 bases remaining between them.

The chain employs TRBV5-1 and TRBJ1-2, with a weak D call TRBD1 (6 bases). The CDR3 extends over 16 amino acids. Germline V gene data show CDR1 as SGHRS and CDR2 as YFSETQ. Trimming took off 2 bases at V and 6 bases at J, with 20 bases between the two ends. The CDR3 nucleotides are TGCGCCAGCAGCTTTTCCTTCCCAGGGGATTTTGATGGCTACACCTTC. It yields the protein CASSFSFPGDFDGYTF.

V usage is TRBV4-1 and J usage is TRBJ2-7; possible D gene TRBD1, 6 bases. V was trimmed by 4 bases and J by 6 bases, leaving 10 bases between them. Germline V gene sequence: CDR1 MGHRA, CDR2 YSYEKL. The CDR3 is 12 residues long. The CDR3, as DNA: TGCGCCAGCAGCCGGGGACAAGGCGAGCAGTACTTC. As protein: CASSRGQGEQYF.

This clone was counted a single time. The genes are TRBV6-6 and TRBJ2-7; 8 bases agree with TRBD1. The V gene's germline CDR1 is MNHNY and CDR2 SVGAGI (reference sequence). Germline trimming cut 6 bases from V and 5 bases from J; bases unmatched to any gene: 15. CDR3 size: 16 residues. Here the CDR3 reads CASRPTPGQGSDEQYF. As DNA, the CDR3 is TGTGCCAGCAGGCCTACGCCCGGACAGGGTAGCGACGAGCAGTACTTC.

The gene calls are TRBV25-1 and TRBJ1-1, with D possibly matching TRBD1 (6 bases). CDR3 size: 14 residues. V was cut by 4 bases and J by 4 bases, with 13 bases left in between. The germline CDR1 and CDR2 sequences are MGHDK and SYGVNS. CDR3 in amino acids: CASSANRVATEAFF. The CDR3 coding sequence is TGTGCCAGCAGTGCAAACAGGGTCGCCACTGAAGCTTTCTTT.

The chain couples TRBV13 to TRBJ2-1; the match to TRBD2 covers 13 bases. The germline CDR1 and CDR2 sequences are PRHDT and FYEKMQ (reference sequence). Trimming at V came to 2 bases and at J to 6 bases, leaving 7 bases not matched to a gene. The CDR3 sequence is 17 residues long. This CDR3 is CASSLHRLAGGRNEQFF. The CDR3 DNA reads TGTGCCAGCAGCTTACACCGACTAGCGGGAGGCCGCAATGAGCAGTTCTTC. The variable domain in full, with the rest retrieved from reference TRBV13 and TRBJ2-1, is AAGVIQSPRHLIKEKRETATLKCYPIPRHDTVYWYQQGPGQDPQFLISFYEKMQSDKGSIPDRFSAQQFSDYHSELNMSSLELGDSALYFCASSLHRLAGGRNEQFFGPGTRLTVL.

This clone appeared a few times. This rearrangement joins TRBV4-3 to TRBJ1-1; a possible D gene is TRBD1 (5 bases). Trimming pared 0 bases from V and 10 bases from J, leaving 18 bases between. Per the germline V gene, CDR1 is LGHNA and CDR2 is YSLEER. The CDR3 sequence is 15 residues long. The DNA of the CDR3 is TGCGCCAGCAGCCAAGATTTCGGGCAGCCCGGGGGAGCTTTCTTT. Translating gives CASSQDFGQPGGAFF.

This chain joins TRBV7-6 and TRBJ2-3, with D tentatively TRBD2 (6 bases). Germline-derived CDR1 and CDR2 are SGHVS and FNYEAQ. V was cut by 8 bases and J by 3 bases, with 12 bases left in between. The CDR3 sequence is 13 residues long. This CDR3 reads CASCGDATDTQYF. The CDR3 DNA is TGTGCCAGCTGCGGGGATGCGACAGATACGCAGTATTTT.

This clone was detected once. The CDR3 nucleotides read TGTGCCAGCAGCTTACTATTTCAGCCCCAGCATTTT. It codes for CASSLLFQPQHF. The rearrangement joins TRBV7-2 to TRBJ1-5; D remains unclear. Germline CDR1 SGHTA, CDR2 FQGNSA. Trimming cost V 2 bases and J 6 bases, with 5 bases left between them. The CDR3 sequence is 12 residues long.

V is TRBV2 and J is TRBJ2-7; the D gene is possibly TRBD1 (5 bases). With 3 bases removed from V and 2 bases from J, the gap between germline ends came to 20 bases. Germline V gene data show CDR1 as SNHLY and CDR2 as FYNNEI. The CDR3 extends over 17 amino acids. The chain's CDR3 is CASSDSLGQGPPYEQYF. DNA for the CDR3: TGTGCCAGCAGTGACTCCCTCGGGCAGGGCCCTCCCTACGAGCAGTACTTC.

The sample holds one count of this clone. The chain joins TRBV6-2 or TRBV6-3 to TRBJ2-2; 9 positions match TRBD2. The CDR3 is 16 residues long. J was trimmed by 5 bases and V by 6 bases; bases with no gene match: 10. The V gene's germline CDR1 is MNHEY and CDR2 SVGEGT. Written as DNA, the CDR3 is TGTGCCAGCAGCCACATAGCGGGAGTGGGGACCGGGGAGCTGTTTTTT. The encoded protein is CASSHIAGVGTGELFF.

This sequence joins TRBV5-5 and TRBJ1-6; TRBD1 might be the D (5 bases). V gave up 1 base and J gave up 8 bases, with 13 bases separating them. The CDR3 contains 15 residues. Per the germline V gene, CDR1 is SGHKS and CDR2 is YYEKEE (reference sequence). The CDR3 spells CASSLFQGRDSPLHF. CDR3 sequence (DNA): TGTGCCAGCAGCTTGTTTCAGGGTCGGGATTCACCCCTCCACTTT.

This chain links TRBV13 with TRBJ1-2; 8 bases are shared with TRBD1. J was trimmed by 6 bases and V by 0 bases; bases with no gene match: 12. The germline V gene has CDR1 PRHDT and CDR2 FYEKMQ (reference sequence). The CDR3 spans 17 residues. CDR3 loop: CASSLGLAGGGGDGYTF. CDR3 sequence (DNA): TGTGCCAGCAGCTTAGGCCTGGCAGGGGGCGGAGGCGATGGCTACACCTTC.

This clone was recorded a few times. The chain carries TRBV5-4 and TRBJ1-3, with D hard to call. The germline V and J ends were trimmed by 1 base and 0 bases, with 20 bases remaining between them. The CDR3 consists of 19 residues. Germline V gene sequence: CDR1 SGHNT, CDR2 YYREEE (reference sequence). The CDR3 here is CASSLYIPAGNDSGNTIYF. The DNA for the CDR3 is TGTGCCAGCAGCTTGTATATACCCGCCGGGAACGACTCTGGAAACACCATATATTTT.

The chain links TRBV19 to TRBJ1-2, with unresolved D. V was trimmed by 8 bases and J by 2 bases, leaving 12 bases between them. The V gene's germline CDR1 is LNHDA and CDR2 SQIVND (reference sequence). The CDR3 extends over 13 amino acids. This CDR3 reads CASGRGRNYGYTF. The DNA of the CDR3 is TGTGCCAGTGGAAGAGGTAGGAACTATGGCTACACCTTC.

This clone was picked up a small number of times. The chain joins TRBV28 to TRBJ2-3; D is possibly TRBD2 (6 bases). Germline V lookup: CDR1 MDHEN, CDR2 SYDVKM. V shed 1 base and J shed 0 bases, with 11 bases lying between them. The CDR3 contains 16 residues. CDR3 coding DNA: TGTGCCAGCAGTTTATTGGGGCGGGGCAGCACAGATACGCAGTATTTT. Translated, it gives CASSLLGRGSTDTQYF.

The chain combines TRBV20-1 with TRBJ2-1, with a possible D match to TRBD1 (5 bases). Between the trimmed V and J ends, which lost 6 bases and 8 bases, there was a span of 11 bases. Germline V CDR1 and CDR2: DFQATT, SNEGSKA (reference sequence). The CDR3 has 11 amino acids. Written as DNA, the CDR3 is TGCAGTGCCCCCCCCAGGGATGAGCAGTTCTTC. It specifies CSAPPRDEQFF.

The rearrangement links TRBV6-5 to TRBJ2-1; perhaps TRBD2 as D (6 bases). The V end was cut by 1 base, the J end by 2 bases, with 12 bases between. Germline V gene lookup returns CDR1 MNHEY and CDR2 SVGAGI. This CDR3 comprises 16 residues. CDR3 nucleotide sequence: TGTGCCAGCAGTTACTTTGGGACTGAACCCTACAATGAGCAGTTCTTC. Translation gives CASSYFGTEPYNEQFF.

V and J are TRBV3-1 (or the pseudogene TRBV3-2) and TRBJ2-2, with D unclear. Germline CDR1 LGHDT, CDR2 YNNKEL (reference sequence). The length of the CDR3 is 14 residues. Trimming left V 4 bases short and J 2 bases short, with 8 bases between. The CDR3 region is CASSRSHNTGELFF. CDR3 in DNA: TGTGCCAGCAGCCGCAGTCATAACACCGGGGAGCTGTTTTTT.

This chain joins TRBV7-9 and TRBJ2-5; 8 bases line up with TRBD1. V lost 4 bases to trimming and J lost 1 base; unmatched junction nucleotides: 2. The germline gives CDR1 SEHNR, CDR2 FQNEAQ (reference sequence). The CDR3 is made up of 14 amino acids. The CDR3, as DNA: TGTGCCAGCAGCTATGGACAGGGCCAAGAGACCCAGTACTTC. Protein product: CASSYGQGQETQYF.

The rearrangement uses TRBV4-3 and TRBJ2-5; perhaps TRBD1 as D (5 bases). Trimming removed 0 bases from V and 5 bases from J, with 22 bases in between. This CDR3 comprises 18 residues. CDR1 LGHNA and CDR2 YSLEER come from the germline V gene. This chain's CDR3 is CASSQDLLGHYDRETQYF. The CDR3 nucleotides are TGCGCCAGCAGCCAAGATCTTTTGGGGCACTATGACCGGGAGACCCAGTACTTC.

This chain joins TRBV4-3 and TRBJ2-7; a weak D match, TRBD2 (6 bases). V gave up 0 bases and J gave up 4 bases, with 10 bases separating them. This CDR3 region has 14 residues. Germline V gene sequence: CDR1 LGHNA, CDR2 YSLEER. CDR3 protein: CASSQDRGTYEQYF. In nucleotides, the CDR3 is TGCGCCAGCAGCCAAGACCGCGGGACTTACGAGCAGTACTTC.

The chain employs TRBV18 and TRBJ2-7, with 10 bases fitting TRBD2. CDR1 and CDR2 from the germline V gene are KGHSH and LQKENI. CDR3 length equals 15 residues. V shed 4 bases and J 4 bases; nucleotides not matched to a gene: 7. CDR3 amino acids: CASSRFGTSAYEQYF. Here the CDR3 DNA reads TGTGCCAGCTCACGTTTCGGGACTAGCGCATACGAGCAGTACTTC. Together with reference TRBV18 and TRBJ2-7, the CDR3 gives the full variable domain: NAGVMQNPRHLVRRRGQEARLRCSPMKGHSHVYWYRQLPEEGLKFMVYLQKENIIDESGMPKERFSAEFPKEGPSILRIQQVVRGDSAAYFCASSRFGTSAYEQYFGPGTRLTVT.

V gene TRBV29-1 combines with J gene TRBJ1-2; 8 nucleotides align to TRBD1. Germline CDR1 and CDR2: SQVTM and ANQGSEA. The CDR3 sequence is 13 residues long. The V and J ends lost 4 bases and 5 bases, in that order; junction bases with no gene match: 6. The CDR3 sequence: CSVGDRLPYGYTF. The CDR3 nucleotides read TGCAGCGTTGGGGACAGGTTGCCGTATGGCTACACCTTC.

J is TRBJ2-2 and V is TRBV27, with D possibly TRBD2 on 5 matching bases. The germline V gene has CDR1 MNHEY and CDR2 SMNVEV (reference sequence). This CDR3 contains 16 residues. The V end was cut by 2 bases, the J end by 5 bases, with 15 bases between. DNA of the CDR3: TGTGCCAGCAGTTTAAGTGTAATCGGGGTTACCGGGGAGCTGTTTTTT. Its translation: CASSLSVIGVTGELFF.